What follows are 23 T cell receptor beta chains derived from one specimen sequenced in a study of a mutant IDH1 vaccine in newly diagnosed glioma. Noted time point: week 23, last vaccination. Doses comprised 300 ug of mutant IDH1 20-mer peptide each, plus topical imiquimod. TCRdb's copy holds only in-frame clones and misses some; the assay was immunoSEQ multiplex PCR. The sample yields tens of thousands of clones, about 76% seen once. Their antigens remain unidentified. The specimen comprised PBMCs, sampled from a glioma patient whose treatment included an IDH1 peptide vaccine. The receptors were gathered from a middle-aged man with glioma.

The chain has TRBV6-5 and TRBJ1-3; the match to TRBD1 covers 7 bases. Germline lookup yields CDR1 MNHEY and CDR2 SVGAGI. The CDR3 covers 16 residues. With 2 bases clipped from V and 0 bases from J, the junction kept 4 bases outside the gene matches. CDR3 coding DNA: TGTGCCAGCAGTTACACAGGGGCCCTCTCTGGAAACACCATATATTTT. Amino acid sequence: CASSYTGALSGNTIYF.

V usage is TRBV25-1 and J usage is TRBJ2-6, with TRBD1 identical over 8 bases. V trimming: 2 bases; J trimming: 2 bases; junction bases outside the gene matches: 2. This CDR3 has 16 residues. Germline lookup yields CDR1 MGHDK and CDR2 SYGVNS. For the CDR3, the DNA is TGTGCCAGCAGTGAACAGGGGGCGCCTGGGGCCAACGTCCTGACTTTC. Its protein product is CASSEQGAPGANVLTF.

This clone was detected only once. The chain couples TRBV9 to TRBJ1-6; the match to TRBD1 covers 7 bases. CDR3 length equals 15 residues. Trimming at V came to 4 bases and at J to 7 bases, leaving 8 bases not matched to a gene. The germline V gene encodes CDR1 SGDLS and CDR2 YYNGEE. CDR3: CASSLRDRENSPLHF. The CDR3, as DNA: TGTGCCAGCAGCCTGCGGGACAGAGAAAATTCACCCCTCCACTTT. The full variable domain, rest sourced from reference TRBV9 and TRBJ1-6, is DSGVTQTPKHLITATGQRVTLRCSPRSGDLSVYWYQQSLDQGLQFLIQYYNGEERAKGNILERFSAQQFPDLHSELNLSSLELGDSALYFCASSLRDRENSPLHFGNGTRLTVT.

This clone showed up just a few times. The rearrangement links TRBV5-1 to TRBJ2-1; 11 bases align to TRBD1. Per the germline V gene, CDR1 is SGHRS and CDR2 is YFSETQ. The CDR3 covers 16 residues. Trimming took 0 bases from V and 6 from J; bases not matched to a gene: 5. CDR3 sequence reads: CASSLVGGTGGNEQFF. Written as DNA, the CDR3 is TGCGCCAGCAGCTTGGTCGGCGGGACAGGGGGCAATGAGCAGTTCTTC. Based on the CDR3 plus reference TRBV5-1 and TRBJ2-1, the full variable domain is KAGVTQTPRYLIKTRGQQVTLSCSPISGHRSVSWYQQTPGQGLQFLFEYFSETQRNKGNFPGRFSGRQFSNSRSEMNVSTLELGDSALYLCASSLVGGTGGNEQFFGPGTRLTVL.

The chain uses TRBV30 and TRBJ1-1; D perhaps matches TRBD1 (5 bases). Germline V CDR1 and CDR2: GTSNPN, SVGIG (reference sequence). V lost 0 bases, J lost 4 bases, and 9 bases lay in between. The CDR3 loop spans 13 amino acids. The CDR3 region is CAWSVGGVTEAFF. CDR3 in DNA: TGTGCCTGGAGTGTAGGAGGGGTCACTGAAGCTTTCTTT.

This clone has more than one count but fewer than ten. This chain connects TRBV6-4 to TRBJ1-1, with 7 nucleotides matching TRBD1. Germline values: CDR1 MRHNA, CDR2 SNTAGT. The CDR3 is made up of 15 amino acids. V was clipped by 3 bases and J by 5 bases; unmatched bases: 9. The CDR3 coding sequence is TGTGCCAGCAGTGATCTAGGGACAGCGGGGACTGAAGCTTTCTTT. It is translated as CASSDLGTAGTEAFF.

The genes are TRBV19 and TRBJ1-5, with D hard to call. V lost 2 bases and J 0 bases, leaving 17 bases between the germline ends. Germline CDR1 LNHDA, CDR2 SQIVND (reference sequence). The CDR3 runs 18 residues. CDR3 in amino acids: CASSIMGGFRYSNQPQHF. The CDR3 region has the DNA TGTGCCAGTAGTATAATGGGTGGATTCCGGTATAGCAATCAGCCCCAGCATTTT. The whole variable domain, filled in from reference TRBV19 and TRBJ1-5, reads DGGITQSPKYLFRKEGQNVTLSCEQNLNHDAMYWYRQDPGQGLRLIYYSQIVNDFQKGDIAEGYSVSREKKESFPLTVTSAQKNPTAFYLCASSIMGGFRYSNQPQHFGDGTRLSIL.

The CDR3 loop reads CASSLGGAWEQFF. The CDR3 region has the DNA TGTGCCAGCAGCTTAGGTGGGGCATGGGAGCAGTTCTTC. The chain carries TRBV11-3 and TRBJ2-1, with D possibly TRBD1 on 5 matching bases. This CDR3 contains 13 residues. Trimming shortened V by 1 base and J by 10 bases, and 11 bases separated the two germline ends. The germline V gene has CDR1 SGHNT and CDR2 YENEEA.

The chain has TRBV6-5 and TRBJ1-3; D gene uncertain. CDR3 length: 15 amino acids. CDR1 and CDR2 (germline): MNHEY, SVGAGI. V was shortened by 6 bases and J by 0 bases, with 12 bases between the two germline ends. The CDR3 bases are TGTGCCAGCAGCCTCGGCGAAGGCTCTGGAAACACCATATATTTT. It specifies CASSLGEGSGNTIYF.

The chain carries TRBV2 and TRBJ1-3; D is perhaps TRBD1 (5 bases). This CDR3 is 14 amino acids long. V gave up 7 bases and J gave up 0 bases, with 10 bases separating them. Germline assignment: CDR1 SNHLY and CDR2 FYNNEI. CDR3 sequence reads: CASTTGYSGNTIYF. In nucleotides, the CDR3 is TGTGCCAGCACTACAGGCTACTCTGGAAACACCATATATTTT.

V gene TRBV6-6 combines with J gene TRBJ2-7; no clear D. Germline V gene lookup returns CDR1 MNHNY and CDR2 SVGAGI (reference sequence). The CDR3 covers 14 residues. V was trimmed by 6 bases and J by 2 bases, leaving 14 bases between them. The CDR3 protein is CASRGGSIAYEQYF. Written as DNA, the CDR3 is TGTGCCAGCAGGGGTGGCTCTATAGCCTACGAGCAGTACTTC.

The rearrangement joins TRBV5-6 to TRBJ1-6; D might be TRBD1 (5 bases). The CDR3 consists of 15 residues. From germline, CDR1 is SGHDT and CDR2 YYEEEE. Trimming shortened V by 3 bases and J by 11 bases, and 18 bases separated the two germline ends. The CDR3 sequence: CASSSNGLRGAPLHF. The CDR3 nucleotides are TGTGCCAGCAGCTCGAACGGGCTTAGGGGAGCACCCCTCCACTTT. Full variable domain (remainder filled in from reference TRBV5-6 and TRBJ1-6): DAGVTQSPTHLIKTRGQQVTLRCSPKSGHDTVSWYQQALGQGPQFIFQYYEEEERQRGNFPDRFSGHQFPNYSSELNVNALLLGDSALYLCASSSNGLRGAPLHFGNGTRLTVT.

This clone showed up just a few times. The gene calls are TRBV4-1 and TRBJ1-4; D not certain. The germline gives CDR1 MGHRA, CDR2 YSYEKL. Between the trimmed V and J ends, which lost 0 bases and 7 bases, there was a span of 9 bases. CDR3 length equals 14 residues. The CDR3 region has the DNA TGCGCCAGCAGCCAAGAGGTGTCAGGTGAAAAACTGTTTTTT. Translation: CASSQEVSGEKLFF.

The gene calls are TRBV15 and TRBJ2-7, with unresolved D. Trimming took 1 base from V and 2 from J, leaving 9 bases between them. The V gene's germline CDR1 is LNHNV and CDR2 YYDKDF (reference sequence). CDR3 size: 14 residues. The CDR3 loop reads CATSRVTLPYEQYF. The CDR3 DNA follows: TGTGCCACCAGCAGAGTTACCCTTCCCTACGAGCAGTACTTC.

V and J are TRBV27 and TRBJ1-1, with a possible D match to TRBD1 (6 bases). V shed 3 bases and J shed 6 bases, with 20 bases lying between them. Per germline, CDR1 MNHEY and CDR2 SMNVEV (reference sequence). The CDR3 contains 16 residues. DNA of the CDR3: TGTGCCAGCAGTTTGGGAACAGTCCCCGGGGGCGCTGAAGCTTTCTTT. It codes for CASSLGTVPGGAEAFF.

The chain combines TRBV2 with TRBJ2-1, with a possible D match to TRBD2 (5 bases). Looked up from germline, CDR1 is SNHLY and CDR2 is FYNNEI. V was shortened by 6 bases and J by 4 bases, with 13 bases between the two germline ends. The CDR3 totals 14 residues. CDR3 sequence: CASSPGLGYNEQFF. In DNA form, the CDR3 reads TGTGCCAGCAGCCCCGGACTCGGTTACAATGAGCAGTTCTTC.

The chain carries TRBV5-1 and TRBJ2-6; either TRBD1 or TRBD2 may supply D (5 bases each). Trimming took 4 bases from V and 0 from J, leaving 8 bases between them. The germline CDR1 and CDR2 sequences are SGHRS and YFSETQ. The CDR3 loop spans 15 amino acids. CDR3 loop: CASSGTASGANVLTF. The CDR3 DNA sequence: TGCGCCAGCAGCGGGACGGCCTCTGGGGCCAACGTCCTGACTTTC.

This chain uses TRBV30 with TRBJ2-2; D remains ambiguous. V was clipped by 4 bases and J by 1 base, with 7 bases between them. The V gene's germline CDR1 is GTSNPN and CDR2 SVGIG (reference sequence). The CDR3 is 13 residues long. The CDR3 DNA sequence: TGTGCCTGGAACAGTGGGAACACCGGGGAGCTGTTTTTT. Protein product: CAWNSGNTGELFF.

This clone has just a few counts. The chain joins TRBV18 to TRBJ2-7, with 11 positions matching TRBD2. The V and J ends lost 6 bases and 1 base, in that order; junction bases with no gene match: 14. The CDR3 contains 18 residues. Germline V gene lookup returns CDR1 KGHSH and CDR2 LQKENI. The CDR3 DNA sequence: TGTGCCAGCTCGGACCAGGCTCTAGCGGGGGGACCATCCTACGAGCAGTACTTC. Protein sequence: CASSDQALAGGPSYEQYF.

This clone is medium-sized (0.01 to 0.1%). The chain recombines TRBV15 with TRBJ1-4; D not resolved. CDR3 length: 12 residues. Trimming pared 8 bases from V and 8 bases from J, leaving 12 bases between. Germline assignment: CDR1 LNHNV and CDR2 YYDKDF (reference sequence). CDR3 amino acids: CATRALGEKLFF. The CDR3 DNA sequence: TGTGCCACCCGGGCTCTAGGGGAAAAACTGTTTTTT.

The chain joins TRBV7-9 to TRBJ2-3; no reliable D call. V lost 2 bases to trimming and J lost 3 bases, with 6 bases between them. The germline gives CDR1 SEHNR, CDR2 FQNEAQ (reference sequence). CDR3 size: 13 residues. The CDR3 loop is CASSLILTDTQYF. The CDR3 nucleotides read TGTGCCAGCAGCTTAATTTTGACAGATACGCAGTATTTT.

The chain recombines TRBV29-1 with TRBJ2-7; 9 nucleotides align to TRBD1. With 7 bases clipped from V and 3 bases from J, the junction kept 7 bases outside the gene matches. This CDR3 spans 13 amino acids. From germline, CDR1 is SQVTM and CDR2 ANQGSEA. CDR3 sequence: CSARDRAGYEQYF. Written as DNA, the CDR3 is TGCAGCGCAAGGGACAGGGCGGGCTACGAGCAGTACTTC.

This sequence joins TRBV14 and TRBJ1-6; TRBD1 matches at 7 bases. The J segment lost 7 bases and the V segment lost 8 bases, leaving 8 bases of the junction unmatched. CDR1 and CDR2 (germline): SGHDN, FVKESK. There are 14 residues in the CDR3. As DNA, the CDR3 is TGTGCCAGCGGACAGGTGGGGAAGAATTCACCCCTCCACTTT. It encodes CASGQVGKNSPLHF.